This paragraph reports one T cell receptor (beta chain). This clonotype was counted a few times. No antigen is known for it. Base-call qualities are not available, and no considerably larger clone is one nucleotide away. A case-control design nested within a healthcare worker cohort in London, UK, was used, with weekly nasopharyngeal swab PCR tests and blood sampling performed. Between 23 and 31 March 2020, the week of the UK lockdown, healthcare workers were enrolled and then followed up weekly for as long as 16 weeks. Trimming leaves V shorter by 3 bases and J shorter by 4 bases, with the junction holding 5 bases beyond the gene matches. Reading the germline V gene (reference sequence) gives CDR1 DFQATT and CDR2 SNEGSKA. The CDR3 goes from the cysteine to the phenylalanine over 14 residues. CDR3 DNA only is kept here, 42 bases in frame from base 1. This entry comes from a study of early T cells in non-severe SARS-CoV-2 infection (dated by TCRdb to the early 2020s). Context from the whole study: Bulk RNA from unsorted whole blood was used for TCR sequencing, so alpha and beta chains could not be paired. Paper-wide results and their limitations: Matching against VDJdb was skewed toward anti-spike CD8 responses, likely underestimated virus-specific expansions, and missed private and CD4 specificities.

Library construction relied on 5' RACE. Sequencing used a NextSeq 500. To correct for sequencing error and PCR bias, the TCR library protocol tagged individual cDNA molecules with unique molecular identifiers. Both TCR alpha and beta chains were sequenced, and tight co-correlation was observed between alpha and beta sequence abundances in each sample. The authors' analysis ran thus. Decombinator V4 was used to annotate the V gene, J gene and CDR3 of the TCR sequences. Expanded TCRs were defined as changing significantly between any two time points under a Poisson model with p below 0.0001. TCR abundances were normalised to the total number of TCRs sequenced in each sample and reported as counts per million. TRAV1-2 paired with TRAJ12, TRAJ20 or TRAJ33 defined MAIT TCRs, while TRAV10 paired with TRAJ18 defined iNKT TCRs. A search of VDJdb, accessed on 1 November 2021, was run for TCRs annotated to CMV, EBV and SARS-CoV-2, with TCRs annotated for multiple antigens excluded. TCRdb applied fastp at Q25 and MiXCR to the public reads, then kept only in-frame beta chains. Identical CDR3 proteins give one entry, which carries the most common genes and DNA. In this record, the V and J calls reflect TCRdb's handling and not the investigators' own analysis. This sample has 70,000 to 95,000 distinct CDR3 sequences in its table, and over 9% of those were observed once. The top ten constitute about 4.6% of the sample.

The receptor was derived from an adult who was a healthcare worker with PCR-confirmed SARS-CoV-2 infection or an uninfected control (not recorded which). The chain is assembled from TRBV20-1 and TRBJ2-3; the central 9 bases match TRBD2. Sequencing was carried out using whole blood. CDR3 reads: CSASLAGGPDTQYF. The nucleotides are TGCAGTGCTAGTCTGGCGGGAGGGCCAGATACGCAGTATTTT.